These 23 T cell receptor beta chains originate from one sample sequenced in a study of T cell responses to AZD1222 COVID-19 vaccine listed by TCRdb under 2021. Per the publication, the time point label means: baseline before first vaccination. Library preparation was by the immunoSEQ multiplex PCR assay. TCRdb's version of the immuneACCESS table is confined to in-frame rearrangements and falls short of the full clone set. An unresolved V gene accounts for under half of the shortfall where checked; the remainder is of unknown origin. The sample data list around 77,000 clones, and 86% of these were observed just once. The top ten hold 2.5% of the sample. Sequencing used peripheral blood, obtained on day 0 of AZD1222 vaccination. These receptors came from an adult in good health.

This chain links TRBV7-8 with TRBJ1-1; possible D gene TRBD1, 6 bases. Trimming left V 5 bases short and J 2 bases short, with 12 bases between. The CDR3 extends over 14 amino acids. Germline assignment: CDR1 SGHVS and CDR2 FQNEAQ. CDR3 protein: CASSVGQTNTEAFF. The CDR3 region has the DNA TGTGCCAGCAGCGTCGGACAGACTAACACTGAAGCTTTCTTT.

The rearrangement uses TRBV14 and TRBJ2-7; TRBD1 matches 9 bases. The CDR3 has 12 amino acids. Germline CDR1 is SGHDN and CDR2 is FVKESK. V was pared by 4 bases and J by 5 bases, with 0 bases of the junction left unmatched. The CDR3 sequence: CASSRTGDEQYF. CDR3 in DNA: TGTGCCAGCAGCCGGACAGGGGACGAGCAGTACTTC. Drawing the rest from reference TRBV14 and TRBJ2-7, the complete variable domain is EAGVTQFPSHSVIEKGQTVTLRCDPISGHDNLYWYRRVMGKEIKFLLHFVKESKQDESGMPNNRFLAERTGGTYSTLKVQPAELEDSGVYFCASSRTGDEQYFGPGTRLTVT.

The chain recombines TRBV6-5 with TRBJ2-7, with D tentatively TRBD2 (5 bases). V was pared by 2 bases and J by 6 bases, with 11 bases between. Germline V gene sequence: CDR1 MNHEY, CDR2 SVGAGI. The CDR3 sequence is 13 residues long. The CDR3 region has the DNA TGTGCCAGCAGTTACCAAAGCGGTGGCGAGCAGTACTTC. It codes for CASSYQSGGEQYF.

The V call is TRBV10-3, the J call TRBJ2-2; 8 nucleotides match TRBD1. The CDR3 loop spans 15 amino acids. CDR1 and CDR2 (germline): ENHRY, SYGVKD. Losses at the gene ends were 6 bases for V and 4 bases for J; bases not matched to a gene: 7. The CDR3 coding sequence is TGTGCCATCAGCCGACAGGGGTCGGGCACCGGGGAGCTGTTTTTT. Its protein product is CAISRQGSGTGELFF.

V usage is TRBV30 and J usage is TRBJ1-5, with D perhaps TRBD1 (5 bases). The V end lost 0 bases, the J end lost 7 bases, and 10 bases lay between the germline ends. This CDR3 contains 13 residues. The germline V gene encodes CDR1 GTSNPN and CDR2 SVGIG (reference sequence). The CDR3 reads CAWSVGARQPQHF. CDR3 nucleotide sequence: TGTGCCTGGAGTGTCGGGGCTAGGCAGCCCCAGCATTTT.

The chain uses TRBV28 and TRBJ2-7; TRBD2 aligns across 8 bases. Germline assignment: CDR1 MDHEN and CDR2 SYDVKM. The CDR3 spans 15 residues. V lost 4 bases to trimming and J lost 3 bases; unmatched junction nucleotides: 8. The CDR3 region is CASSSSTGGLYEQYF. In nucleotides, the CDR3 is TGTGCCAGCAGTTCTAGTACGGGGGGGCTCTACGAGCAGTACTTC.

This clone was detected only a few times. This chain connects TRBV5-6 to TRBJ1-2; 8 bases line up with TRBD1. The germline V gene encodes CDR1 SGHDT and CDR2 YYEEEE. This CDR3 contains 13 residues. Trimming at V came to 1 base and at J to 6 bases, leaving 2 bases not matched to a gene. DNA of the CDR3: TGTGCCAGCAGCTTGCAGGGGGCGCATGGCTACACCTTC. Translation gives CASSLQGAHGYTF.

V gene TRBV9 combines with J gene TRBJ2-1, with D possibly TRBD2 on 6 matching bases. The ends were cut back, 3 bases at V and 3 bases at J, with 7 bases in the middle. CDR1 and CDR2 from the germline V gene are SGDLS and YYNGEE. This CDR3 has 13 amino acids. CDR3 nucleotides: TGTGCCAGCAGCGAGGGACTCTACAATGAGCAGTTCTTC. Its protein product is CASSEGLYNEQFF.

The CDR3 DNA follows: TGTGCCACCACGGGAGGAAGCAATCAGCCCCAGCATTTT. Its protein product is CATTGGSNQPQHF. This chain links TRBV15 with TRBJ1-5; D is unresolved. CDR3 length: 13 amino acids. Germline V gives CDR1 LNHNV, CDR2 YYDKDF (reference sequence). The ends were cut back, 7 bases at V and 1 base at J, with 8 bases in the middle.

The gene calls are TRBV29-1 and TRBJ2-1; D ambiguous. The V end was cut by 5 bases, the J end by 12 bases, with 11 bases between. CDR1 SQVTM and CDR2 ANQGSEA come from the germline V gene. The length of the CDR3 is 10 residues. CDR3 loop: CSVRTLGQFF. The CDR3 nucleotides are TGCAGCGTTAGAACTTTGGGGCAGTTCTTC.

This clone was picked up one time. The gene calls are TRBV28 and TRBJ2-7; D is possibly TRBD1 (5 bases). The CDR3 length is 13 residues. With 6 bases removed from V and 1 base from J, the gap between germline ends came to 10 bases. Per germline, CDR1 MDHEN and CDR2 SYDVKM. The CDR3 sequence: CASSSTESYEQYF. CDR3 nucleotides: TGTGCCAGCAGCTCGACAGAGTCCTACGAGCAGTACTTC.

V and J are TRBV2 and TRBJ1-1, with 7 bases that match TRBD1. CDR1 is SNHLY and CDR2 is FYNNEI in the germline V gene. The J segment lost 1 base and the V segment lost 4 bases, leaving 3 bases of the junction unmatched. The length of the CDR3 is 14 residues. CDR3: CASSADRANTEAFF. CDR3 sequence (DNA): TGTGCCAGCAGTGCTGACAGGGCGAACACTGAAGCTTTCTTT.

This clone was recorded only once. The V gene is TRBV6-6, the J gene TRBJ2-1; 9 bases map to TRBD2. J gave up 8 bases and V 0 bases, and 2 bases lay outside the gene matches. Germline CDR1 reads MNHNY; CDR2 reads SVGAGI (reference sequence). The CDR3 has 14 residues. CDR3 in amino acids: CASSYSREGDEQFF. CDR3 bases: TGTGCCAGCAGTTACTCGCGGGAGGGGGATGAGCAGTTCTTC.

This chain links TRBV7-2 with TRBJ2-7; maybe TRBD2 (6 bases). This CDR3 spans 13 amino acids. From germline, CDR1 is SGHTA and CDR2 FQGNSA. V shed 5 bases and J shed 6 bases, with 14 bases lying between them. The CDR3 DNA reads TGTGCCAGCAGCCTAACGCGGGGAATCGAGCAGTACTTC. Encoded protein: CASSLTRGIEQYF.

CDR3 region: CASSVHQDYTEAFF. CDR3 DNA sequence: TGTGCCAGCAGCGTACATCAGGATTACACTGAAGCTTTCTTT. The chain recombines TRBV5-5 with TRBJ1-1; D call uncertain. This CDR3 region has 14 residues. Trimming stripped 4 bases from V and 3 bases from J, with 13 bases between. Germline V lookup: CDR1 SGHKS, CDR2 YYEKEE (reference sequence).

V gene TRBV7-9 combines with J gene TRBJ1-2; perhaps TRBD1 as D (5 bases). Trimming removed 3 bases at V and 8 bases at J, with 19 bases between. In germline, CDR1 is SEHNR, CDR2 FQNEAQ (reference sequence). CDR3 length: 15 residues. The CDR3 spells CASSLGRNPGRGYTF. The CDR3 coding sequence is TGTGCCAGCAGCTTGGGACGGAACCCCGGACGCGGCTACACCTTC.

The V call is TRBV29-1, the J call TRBJ2-7, with a possible D match to TRBD2 (6 bases). CDR3 size: 13 residues. Germline V gene sequence: CDR1 SQVTM, CDR2 ANQGSEA. The V gene lost 7 bases and the J gene lost 0 bases, with 13 bases spanning the gap. CDR3 region: CSARDGSSYEQYF. The CDR3 nucleotides are TGCAGCGCCCGGGACGGGAGCTCCTACGAGCAGTACTTC.

The rearrangement links TRBV5-1 to TRBJ2-1; weak D call: TRBD1 (5 bases). Germline CDR1 reads SGHRS; CDR2 reads YFSETQ. The CDR3 length is 14 residues. V was pared by 1 base and J by 5 bases, with 10 bases between. The CDR3 sequence: CASSLQGINNEQFF. The DNA for the CDR3 is TGCGCCAGCAGCTTGCAGGGAATCAACAATGAGCAGTTCTTC.

CDR3 DNA: TGTGCCAGCAGCTTAGATTCGGCAGGGAAGAATGGGGATGAAGCTTTCTTT. It specifies CASSLDSAGKNGDEAFF. This rearrangement joins TRBV11-3 to TRBJ1-1; perhaps TRBD1 as D (5 bases). With 0 bases removed from V and 7 bases from J, the gap between germline ends came to 21 bases. The germline V gene has CDR1 SGHNT and CDR2 YENEEA. The length of the CDR3 is 17 residues.

The chain has TRBV23-1 and TRBJ2-7; 11 bases are a match to TRBD1. TRBV23-1 is an ORF; its function is uncertain. Losses at the gene ends were 2 bases for V and 5 bases for J; bases not matched to a gene: 5. The CDR3 extends over 15 amino acids. The CDR3 sequence: CASSQADRGLHEQYF. The CDR3, as DNA: TGCGCCAGCAGTCAAGCGGACAGGGGGCTCCACGAGCAGTACTTC.

The genes are TRBV5-5 and TRBJ2-7; 10 nucleotides match TRBD2. Germline V gives CDR1 SGHKS, CDR2 YYEKEE (reference sequence). Germline trimming cut 4 bases from V and 2 bases from J; bases unmatched to any gene: 6. This CDR3 comprises 15 residues. The CDR3 bases are TGTGCCAGCAGCGATGGACTAGCGGCTGCCTACGAGCAGTACTTC. It specifies CASSDGLAAAYEQYF. Full variable domain (remainder filled in from reference TRBV5-5 and TRBJ2-7): DAGVTQSPTHLIKTRGQQVTLRCSPISGHKSVSWYQQVLGQGPQFIFQYYEKEERGRGNFPDRFSARQFPNYSSELNVNALLLGDSALYLCASSDGLAAAYEQYFGPGTRLTVT.

CDR3 sequence: CASSLGLADTPGSNEQFF. For the CDR3, the DNA is TGTGCCAGCAGTCTTGGACTAGCGGATACTCCGGGATCGAATGAGCAGTTCTTC. This rearrangement joins TRBV7-6 to TRBJ2-1, with TRBD2 matching over 10 bases. Germline V gene lookup returns CDR1 SGHVS and CDR2 FNYEAQ. This CDR3 region has 18 residues. The ends lost 6 bases at V and 7 bases at J; junction bases unmatched: 18.

The chain combines TRBV28 with TRBJ2-7, with D possibly being TRBD1 (6 bases). Germline V CDR1 and CDR2: MDHEN, SYDVKM. The V and J ends lost 4 bases and 1 base respectively, with 8 bases between them. The CDR3 runs to 13 residues. The CDR3 spells CASSSTGSYEQYF. The CDR3 DNA follows: TGTGCCAGCAGTTCTACAGGGTCCTACGAGCAGTACTTC.